This TCR beta chain was profiled in a study of OX40 agonist ivuxolimab in advanced cancers. Study context: Patients were treated with intravenous ivuxolimab, dosed at 0.01 to 10 mg/kg and infused every 2 weeks. Averaging 60 years in age, with a range of about 23 to 80, the cohort was 65% to 90% male. Overall study findings and caveats: Normalized expansion of T-cell clones was also low for some nonresponders.

Measured with immunoSEQ multiplex PCR; TCRdb has only the in-frame clones, and not every one. The repertoire consists of 150,000 to 180,000 clones, with roughly 92% occurring once and the leading ten covering about 0.3%. With regard to this clone: Its antigen remains unidentified.

This CDR3 is built from 13 residues. CDR1 SGHAT and CDR2 FQNNGV come from the germline V gene. V lost 2 bases and J 6 bases, leaving 8 bases between the germline ends. The clonotype originates from an adult with an advanced solid tumor such as melanoma, head and neck, liver or kidney cancer. The gene calls are TRBV11-2 and TRBJ1-5; no clear D. Material: CD4+ or CD8+ T cells sorted from blood, obtained in a trial of the OX40 agonist ivuxolimab. The CDR3: CASSLQGSQPQHF. The CDR3 nucleotides are TGTGCCAGCAGCTTACAAGGGTCTCAGCCCCAGCATTTT.